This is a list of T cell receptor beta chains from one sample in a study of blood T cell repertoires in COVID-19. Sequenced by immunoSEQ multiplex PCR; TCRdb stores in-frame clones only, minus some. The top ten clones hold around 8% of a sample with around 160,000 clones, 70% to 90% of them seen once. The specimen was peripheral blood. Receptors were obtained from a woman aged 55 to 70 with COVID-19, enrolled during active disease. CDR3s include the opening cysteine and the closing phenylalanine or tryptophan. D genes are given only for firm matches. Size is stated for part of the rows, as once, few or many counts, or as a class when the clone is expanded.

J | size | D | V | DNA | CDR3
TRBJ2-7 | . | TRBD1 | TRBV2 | TGTGCCAGCAGTCCTACCGGGACAGGGCCGTACGAGCAGTACTTC | CASSPTGTGPYEQYF
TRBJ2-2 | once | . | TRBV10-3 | TGTGCCATCAGTGAGGGTACAGGGCGGACCGGGGAGCTGTTTTTT | CAISEGTGRTGELFF
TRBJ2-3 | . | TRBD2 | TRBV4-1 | TGCGCCAGCAGCCACCACTCCGGGACTAGCGACTATACGCAGTATTTT | CASSHHSGTSDYTQYF
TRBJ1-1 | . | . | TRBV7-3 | TGTGCCAGCAGCTTATACGGAGGAACTGACATGAACACTGAAGCTTTCTTT | CASSLYGGTDMNTEAFF
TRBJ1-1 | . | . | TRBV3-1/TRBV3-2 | TGTGCCAGCAGCCAAGCTGAAGGGGTGGGCACTGAAGCTTTCTTT | CASSQAEGVGTEAFF
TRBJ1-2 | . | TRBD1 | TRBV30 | TGTGCCTGCCCCAGGGGGCGCGTTAACTATGGCTACACCTTC | CACPRGRVNYGYTF
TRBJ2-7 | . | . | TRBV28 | TGTGCCAGCAGTTTTCGGGACTACGAGCAGTACTTC | CASSFRDYEQYF
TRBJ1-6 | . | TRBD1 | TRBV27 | TGTGCCAGCAGCCACCCCCTGACAGGGGGAGGTGGTTCACCCCTCCACTTT | CASSHPLTGGGGSPLHF
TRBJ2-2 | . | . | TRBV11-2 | TGTGCCAGCAGCTTAGATAGGGCGGGTACCGGGGAGCTGTTTTTT | CASSLDRAGTGELFF
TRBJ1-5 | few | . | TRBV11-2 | TGTGCCAGCAGCCCACACGGGGAAGGCAATCAGCCCCAGCATTTT | CASSPHGEGNQPQHF
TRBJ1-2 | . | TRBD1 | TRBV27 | TGTGCCAGCAGTTCAACGACAGGGTTCCTCTCCTATGGCTACACCTTC | CASSSTTGFLSYGYTF
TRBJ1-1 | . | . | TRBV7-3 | TGTGCCAGCAGCTATACAGGGTCTGCTGAAGCTTTCTTT | CASSYTGSAEAFF
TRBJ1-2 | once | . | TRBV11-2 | TGTGCCAGCAGCTTACGAGGCCAAGGAATTAACTATGGCTACACCTTC | CASSLRGQGINYGYTF
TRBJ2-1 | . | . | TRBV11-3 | TGTGCCAGCAGCTCCGGGGACAGCGGGTGGAATGAGCAGTTCTTC | CASSSGDSGWNEQFF
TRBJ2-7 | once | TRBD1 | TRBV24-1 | TGTGCCACCGAACCGGGACAGGGGGGCTACGAGCAGTACTTC | CATEPGQGGYEQYF
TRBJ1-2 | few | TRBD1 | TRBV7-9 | TGTGCCAGCAGCTTGCAGGGGGCGAACTATGGCTACACCTTC | CASSLQGANYGYTF
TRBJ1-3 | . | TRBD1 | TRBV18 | TGTGCCAGCTCACTCGACAGGGAGGACAACACCATATATTTT | CASSLDREDNTIYF
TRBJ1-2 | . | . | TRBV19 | TGTGCCAGTAGTACCCGTAGGACCGCGGAAGGAGAGGGTGGCTACACCTTC | CASSTRRTAEGEGGYTF
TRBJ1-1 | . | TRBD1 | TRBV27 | TGTGCCAGCAGTTTACGGGACAGATATTTTAACACTGAAGCTTTCTTT | CASSLRDRYFNTEAFF
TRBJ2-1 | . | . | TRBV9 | TGTGCCAGCAGCGACCAGACTAGGTCATACAATGAGCAGTTCTTC | CASSDQTRSYNEQFF
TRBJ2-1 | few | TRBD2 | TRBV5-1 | TGCGCCAGCAGCGACCTCCTAGCGGGGGGGGATGAGCAGTTCTTC | CASSDLLAGGDEQFF
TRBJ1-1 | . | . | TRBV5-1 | TGCGCCAGCAGCTTTTGGGGGCGTGAAGCTTTCTTT | CASSFWGREAFF
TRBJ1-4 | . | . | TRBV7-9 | TGTGCCAGCAGCCTCGGCCGCGTCCGGGGGAAACTGTTTTTT | CASSLGRVRGKLFF
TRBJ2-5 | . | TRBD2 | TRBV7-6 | TGTGCCAGCAGCTTGTTGGTCTTAGGACTAGCCGGTGAGACCCAGTACTTC | CASSLLVLGLAGETQYF
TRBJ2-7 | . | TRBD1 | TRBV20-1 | TGCAGTGCTAGTAGGCAGGGGGCCAACTACGAGCAGTACTTC | CSASRQGANYEQYF
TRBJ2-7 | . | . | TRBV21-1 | TGTGCCAGCAGCATTCACCAAGAACAGGGAAGTCTAACCTACGAGCAGTACTTC | CASSIHQEQGSLTYEQYF
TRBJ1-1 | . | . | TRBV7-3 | TGTGCCAGCAGCTTAACGTCGGGGAAAGAAGCTTTCTTT | CASSLTSGKEAFF
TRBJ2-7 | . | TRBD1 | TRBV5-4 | TGTGCCAGCAGCGTTAGGACAGGCTACGAGCAGTACTTC | CASSVRTGYEQYF